This TCR beta chain stems from a study of blood T cell repertoires in COVID-19. Study-level background: The United States, Italy and Spain supplied acute and convalescent COVID-19 samples. PBMCs, B-cell-depleted T cells, or T cells were the source of the cDNA or gDNA that made up the material.

V dropped 3 bases and J dropped 2; count of bases not matched to a gene: 3. Germline CDR1 and CDR2: SGHRS and YFSETQ. The CDR3 is 14 residues long. Original analysis: Nucleated cell counts were estimated from reference gene primer amplification. TCRdb keeps only in-frame clones here, not all; method: immunoSEQ multiplex PCR. V, J and clone size were drawn from that table, and D and trimming were deduced from the DNA. The table records more than 95,000 clones, around four fifths of them present only once. This TCR came from a human donor in a cohort sampled during active COVID-19. The material sequenced was peripheral blood. The V gene is TRBV5-1, the J gene TRBJ2-3, with 7 nucleotides matching TRBD2. This CDR3 reads CASSSGTTTDTQYF. The DNA of the CDR3 is TGCGCCAGCAGCTCCGGGACTACCACAGATACGCAGTATTTT.